This T cell receptor beta chain was retrieved from a study of blood T cell repertoires in COVID-19. Study details: Sites in the United States, Italy and Spain provided acute and convalescent COVID-19 samples.

This clone was recorded a few times. V was cut by 3 bases and J by 5 bases, with 10 bases left in between. Per the germline V gene, CDR1 is SGHAT and CDR2 is FQNNGV. The CDR3 is made up of 13 amino acids. Data came from immunoSEQ multiplex PCR; TCRdb stores just in-frame clones and leaves some out. The sample lists 130,000 to 150,000 clones, over 70% occurring once. The chain recombines TRBV11-2 with TRBJ2-5; no clear D. The sequence was obtained from a man at least 80 years old with acute or convalescent COVID-19. Sequencing input: peripheral blood. In nucleotides, the CDR3 is TGTGCCAGCAGCTTTGGCATGGTGGAGACCCAGTACTTC. It encodes CASSFGMVETQYF.